These 15 T cell receptor beta chains were sequenced from one sample in a study of CD8+ T cells in alopecia areata. Treatment reported: oral pan-JAK inhibitor, 5-10 mg twice daily. Extraction of RNA preceded its reverse transcription into cDNA, which served as the sequencing template. Here immunoSEQ multiplex PCR was the method, and the copy in TCRdb shows in-frame clones only, minus some. The sample holds 75,000 to 85,000 clones, approximately 66% seen once. The sequencing here drew on CD8+ T cells sorted from blood, taken at week 24, from a patient treated with tofacitinib. The receptors here all came from a human donor with alopecia areata.

CDR3 amino acids: CASSYSKATNTQYF. CDR3 in DNA: TGTGCCAGCAGTTATTCGAAGGCAACAAATACGCAGTATTTT. The chain uses TRBV6-5 and TRBJ2-3; D gene unclear. Deletions cut 3 bases from V and 7 bases from J, with 14 bases between. Germline-derived CDR1 and CDR2 are MNHEY and SVGAGI. This CDR3 region has 14 residues.

This clone was picked up one time. V is TRBV6-5 and J is TRBJ2-5; D gene unclear. The better agreement between TRBJ2-7 and the DNA end casts doubt on the J call. Germline V gene sequence: CDR1 MNHEY, CDR2 SVGAGI. The CDR3 length is 14 residues. CDR3 sequence reads: CASSLGWEGYEQYF. The CDR3 region has the DNA TGTGCCAGCAGTCTCGGGTGGGAAGGCTACGAGCAGTACTTC.

This rearrangement joins TRBV29-1 to TRBJ2-1; D gene ambiguous. Germline V gene data show CDR1 as SQVTM and CDR2 as ANQGSEA. Trimming took 7 bases from V and 2 from J, leaving 9 bases between them. CDR3 length: 12 amino acids. This CDR3 reads CSGEGPYNEQFF. The CDR3 coding sequence is TGCAGCGGGGAAGGGCCCTACAATGAGCAGTTCTTC.

Concerning this clone: A far larger clone is one nucleotide away, so this likely arose from a read error. In the same sample, other DNA sequences code for this CDR3. The J gene is TRBJ2-2, the V gene TRBV11-2; D call uncertain. Germline V gene sequence: CDR1 SGHAT, CDR2 FQNNGV. The CDR3 extends over 16 amino acids. The V and J ends lost 5 bases and 4 bases respectively, with 17 bases between them. The CDR3 sequence: CASSQETHPGTGELFF. The CDR3 bases are TGTGCCAGCAGCCAAGAAACTCATCCGGGCACCGGGGAGCTGTTTTTT.

V is TRBV7-2 and J is TRBJ2-5, with 7 bases fitting TRBD1. There are 15 residues in the CDR3. With 1 base clipped from V and 5 bases from J, the junction kept 7 bases outside the gene matches. CDR1 is SGHTA and CDR2 is FQGNSA in the germline V gene. The CDR3, as DNA: TGTGCCAGCAGCTTAGAAGGGGGCGCGTGGGAGACCCAGTACTTC. Translating it yields CASSLEGGAWETQYF.

A few counts support this clone. The chain combines TRBV7-9 with TRBJ2-3, with 9 bases identical to TRBD2. V trimming: 5 bases; J trimming: 2 bases; junction bases outside the gene matches: 8. The germline V gene has CDR1 SEHNR and CDR2 FQNEAQ (reference sequence). The CDR3 consists of 16 residues. CDR3 nucleotides: TGTGCCAGCAGCCCAGATCTAGCGGGGCTCACAGATACGCAGTATTTT. It yields the protein CASSPDLAGLTDTQYF.

Points on this clone: A read error is likely here: a far larger clone is one base away. The chain uses TRBV4-3 and TRBJ1-2; the D gene is possibly TRBD1 (6 bases). The CDR3 sequence is 15 residues long. The V and J ends lost 5 bases and 3 bases respectively, with 16 bases between them. CDR1 and CDR2 (germline): LGHNA, YSLEER. CDR3 sequence reads: CASSFLQGRDYGYTF. For the CDR3, the DNA is TGCGCCAGCAGCTTCTTACAGGGAAGGGACTATGGCTACACCTTC.

The chain recombines TRBV30 with TRBJ1-5; tentative D call: TRBD1 (5 bases). CDR1 is GTSNPN, CDR2 SVGIG, per germline (reference sequence). With 1 base removed from V and 4 bases from J, the gap between germline ends came to 11 bases. The CDR3 consists of 14 residues. The CDR3 DNA reads TGTGCCTGGAGTGATAGGGGATCTAATCAGCCCCAGCATTTT. This codes for CAWSDRGSNQPQHF.

This chain uses TRBV27 with TRBJ2-3, with 9 bases identical to TRBD1. Germline-derived CDR1 and CDR2 are MNHEY and SMNVEV (reference sequence). CDR3 length: 15 residues. The V and J ends lost 3 bases and 4 bases, in that order; junction bases with no gene match: 5. CDR3 region: CASSFTGGVPDTQYF. CDR3 nucleotides: TGTGCCAGCAGTTTCACAGGGGGCGTACCAGATACGCAGTATTTT.

The genes are TRBV9 and TRBJ2-2, with D possibly being TRBD1 (7 bases). V dropped 3 bases and J dropped 4 bases, with 19 bases sitting between them. The CDR3 extends over 17 amino acids. Germline lookup yields CDR1 SGDLS and CDR2 YYNGEE. CDR3 bases: TGTGCCAGCAGCGCGCCGCTGGAGGGGGCGGGCACCGGGGAGCTGTTTTTT. Translation gives CASSAPLEGAGTGELFF.

To note about this clone: Sequence at one end of the junction differs from germline and may be a read error. The CDR3 spells CAGSFSRGSGANVLTF. The CDR3 DNA reads TGTGCCGGCAGCTTTTCAAGAGGCTCTGGGGCCAACGTCCTGACTTTC. This chain uses TRBV7-6 with TRBJ2-6; D not resolved. Germline values: CDR1 SGHVS, CDR2 FNYEAQ. The CDR3 covers 16 residues.

The V and J genes are TRBV7-1 and TRBJ2-2; D remains unclear. TRBV7-1 is filed as an ORF, its function uncertain. The V gene lost 4 bases and the J gene lost 11 bases, with 23 bases spanning the gap. The CDR3 consists of 16 residues. The CDR3 reads CASSLTPSGVLKELFF. The CDR3 nucleotides are TGTGCCAGCAGCTTAACACCTTCGGGTGTCCTGAAAGAGCTGTTTTTT.

The chain uses TRBV9 and TRBJ2-2; D not certain. This CDR3 is built from 12 residues. The V and J ends lost 0 bases and 7 bases respectively, with 4 bases between them. CDR1 is SGDLS, CDR2 YYNGEE, per germline. CDR3 sequence (DNA): TGTGCCAGCAGCGTAGATATCGGGGAGCTGTTTTTT. This codes for CASSVDIGELFF.

The chain joins TRBV4-3 to TRBJ2-7; 10 bases map to TRBD2. With 4 bases clipped from V and 7 bases from J, the junction kept 4 bases outside the gene matches. There are 13 residues in the CDR3. Germline V gives CDR1 LGHNA, CDR2 YSLEER. The CDR3 protein is CASSLSSGSEQYF. The DNA of the CDR3 is TGCGCCAGCAGCCTCTCTAGCGGGAGTGAGCAGTACTTC.

The rearrangement uses TRBV25-1 and TRBJ2-7; D remains unclear. The CDR3 contains 12 residues. Germline CDR1 reads MGHDK; CDR2 reads SYGVNS. V shed 1 base and J shed 2 bases, with 3 bases lying between them. DNA for the CDR3: TGTGCCAGCAGTGAATCTCCCTACGAGCAGTACTTC. This translates into CASSESPYEQYF.